The T cell receptor (beta chain) under discussion was sequenced for a study of blood T cell repertoires in COVID-19. CDR1 and CDR2 from the germline V gene are SNHLY and FYNNEI. Trimming removed 8 bases from V and 1 base from J; junction bases left unmatched: 14. The CDR3 length is 18 residues. Libraries were prepared by immunoSEQ multiplex PCR; TCRdb keeps only in-frame clonotypes and omits some of them. The table includes about 240,000 clones, roughly 80% detected once. This chain joins TRBV2 and TRBJ1-6; 7 nucleotides line up with TRBD1. The sequencing input was peripheral blood. The receptor comes from a woman in her sixties with active or convalescent COVID-19. The CDR3, as DNA: TGTGCCAGCCGGGGCAGGGGGGCAGGAATGTCCTATAATTCACCCCTCCACTTT. This codes for CASRGRGAGMSYNSPLHF.